This entry lists 5 T cell receptor beta chains sequenced from one sample in a study of cytomegalovirus exposure and HLA in healthy donors. This PCR relied on a set of 60 Vbeta primers and 13 Jbeta primers. The assay was immunoSEQ multiplex PCR, and TCRdb's table has in-frame clones only and misses some. Among 30,000 to 40,000 clones listed, about 70% were seen once. Sample: PBMCs. The receptors stem from a man aged 35 to 55 in good health and CMV-seropositive.

The chain is built from TRBV5-1 and TRBJ2-1, with D hard to call. Germline CDR1 reads SGHRS; CDR2 reads YFSETQ. V lost 2 bases to trimming and J lost 3 bases, with 3 bases between them. This CDR3 has 12 residues. CDR3 in amino acids: CASSFNYNEQFF. CDR3 nucleotides: TGCGCCAGCAGCTTCAACTACAATGAGCAGTTCTTC.

CDR3 sequence: CASSIGTGYQPQHF. CDR3 nucleotide sequence: TGTGCCAGTAGTATCGGAACAGGGTATCAGCCCCAGCATTTT. This chain uses TRBV19 with TRBJ1-5; a weak D match, TRBD1 (6 bases). The CDR3 extends over 14 amino acids. Looked up from germline, CDR1 is LNHDA and CDR2 is SQIVND (reference sequence). V was clipped by 3 bases and J by 5 bases, with 11 bases between them.

This clone came up a few times. The V call is TRBV14, the J call TRBJ2-7, with D maybe TRBD1 (5 bases). V was shortened by 2 bases and J by 7 bases, with 9 bases between the two germline ends. Per germline, CDR1 SGHDN and CDR2 FVKESK. The CDR3 loop spans 12 amino acids. In DNA, the CDR3 is TGTGCCAGCAGCCAACAGGGTGTGGAGCAGTACTTC. This codes for CASSQQGVEQYF.

The chain recombines TRBV5-1 with TRBJ2-5, with no clear D. Germline V gene sequence: CDR1 SGHRS, CDR2 YFSETQ. The V end was cut by 1 base, the J end by 5 bases, with 12 bases between. This CDR3 has 14 amino acids. This chain's CDR3 is CASSLNTVLETQYF. The CDR3 coding sequence is TGCGCCAGCAGCTTGAACACAGTCTTGGAGACCCAGTACTTC.

This chain joins TRBV10-3 and TRBJ2-3; 13 nucleotides match TRBD2. This CDR3 is built from 17 residues. J was trimmed by 6 bases and V by 6 bases; bases with no gene match: 12. CDR1 and CDR2 from the germline V gene are ENHRY and SYGVKD. The CDR3 reads CAIRTSGGAVISDTQYF. CDR3 DNA sequence: TGTGCCATCAGAACTAGCGGGGGGGCCGTAATATCTGATACGCAGTATTTT.